This TCR beta chain derives from a study of blood T cell repertoires in COVID-19. The wider study: The study drew acute and convalescent COVID-19 samples from the United States, Italy and Spain.

Clones were read by immunoSEQ multiplex PCR, and TCRdb kept only the in-frame ones, dropping some. Among some 120,000 clones listed, approximately 80% were seen once. Sequences were obtained from peripheral blood. The TCR sequence derives from a human donor in a cohort sampled during active COVID-19.

CDR3 sequence reads: CASRMWDYVYF. CDR3 sequence (DNA): TGTGCCAGCAGGATGTGGGACTATGTGTACTTC. The V gene is TRBV2, the J gene TRBJ2-7; 7 nucleotides agree with TRBD2. Trimming at V came to 6 bases and at J to 12 bases, leaving 8 bases not matched to a gene. The germline gives CDR1 SNHLY, CDR2 FYNNEI. The CDR3 has 11 residues.